Below, 12 T cell receptor beta chains from the same sample are listed, as sequenced in a study of blood T cell repertoires in COVID-19. Only in-frame clones appear in the TCRdb table, and some are missing; sequencing was by immunoSEQ multiplex PCR. Among around 40,000 clones listed, around 90% were seen once. Sequencing was carried out using peripheral blood. The receptors were gathered from a man aged 45 to 65 with active COVID-19.

The chain combines TRBV28 with TRBJ1-2; 8 positions agree with TRBD1. Germline V gives CDR1 MDHEN, CDR2 SYDVKM. With 2 bases clipped from V and 8 bases from J, the junction kept 7 bases outside the gene matches. The CDR3 covers 14 residues. CDR3 in DNA: TGTGCCAGCAGTTTAAATCAGGGGGCAGGAGGCTACACCTTC. It yields the protein CASSLNQGAGGYTF.

The chain employs TRBV28 and TRBJ1-1, with TRBD1 matching 8 bases. The ends lost 3 bases at V and 5 bases at J; junction bases unmatched: 5. Germline lookup yields CDR1 MDHEN and CDR2 SYDVKM. This CDR3 region has 14 residues. The CDR3 spells CASSFPGGRTEAFF. CDR3 DNA: TGTGCCAGCAGTTTTCCAGGGGGCCGGACTGAAGCTTTCTTT. The entire variable domain, with the rest obtained from reference TRBV28 and TRBJ1-1, is as follows: DVKVTQSSRYLVKRTGEKVFLECVQDMDHENMFWYRQDPGLGLRLIYFSYDVKMKEKGDIPEGYSVSREKKERFSLILESASTNQTSMYLCASSFPGGRTEAFFGQGTRLTVV.

The chain is built from TRBV18 and TRBJ2-3; D is possibly TRBD1 (5 bases). The V end was cut by 3 bases, the J end by 1 base, with 17 bases between. The CDR3 is 17 amino acids. Germline V gene lookup returns CDR1 KGHSH and CDR2 LQKENI. The CDR3 spells CASSPRAYSAGTDTQYF. The CDR3 nucleotides read TGTGCCAGCTCACCCAGGGCCTACAGCGCAGGCACAGATACGCAGTATTTT.

The V and J genes are TRBV7-2 and TRBJ1-4, with a tentative D call TRBD1 (6 bases). The CDR3 contains 15 residues. V was pared by 3 bases and J by 4 bases, with 12 bases between. The germline gives CDR1 SGHTA, CDR2 FQGNSA. In nucleotides, the CDR3 is TGTGCCAGCAGCTTTCCGGGACACGATAATGAAAAACTGTTTTTT. The encoded protein is CASSFPGHDNEKLFF.

The chain employs TRBV3-1 (or the pseudogene TRBV3-2) and TRBJ2-7; D remains ambiguous. V lost 2 bases and J 2 bases, leaving 10 bases between the germline ends. The CDR3 is made up of 14 amino acids. The germline V gene has CDR1 LGHDT and CDR2 YNNKEL (reference sequence). CDR3 in amino acids: CASSQRSAAYEQYF. As DNA, the CDR3 is TGTGCCAGCAGCCAACGAAGCGCTGCCTACGAGCAGTACTTC.

The chain joins TRBV27 to TRBJ2-1, with 9 nucleotides matching TRBD2. The CDR3 totals 13 residues. CDR1 is MNHEY and CDR2 is SMNVEV in the germline V gene (reference sequence). With V trimmed by 6 bases and J by 8 bases, 5 bases remained unmatched. The CDR3 region has the DNA TGTGCCAGCAGAATAGCGGGAGTATATGAGCAGTTCTTC. Its translation is CASRIAGVYEQFF.

This sequence joins TRBV4-1 and TRBJ2-2, with D possibly matching TRBD2 (5 bases). The CDR3 is 17 amino acids. Trimming cost V 4 bases and J 0 bases, with 15 bases left between them. Looked up from germline, CDR1 is MGHRA and CDR2 is YSYEKL. The CDR3 loop is CASSRIGLTSNTGELFF. The CDR3 bases are TGCGCCAGCAGCCGAATCGGACTCACCTCGAACACCGGGGAGCTGTTTTTT.

The chain is built from TRBV5-4 and TRBJ2-3; 9 bases are shared with TRBD2. Germline values: CDR1 SGHNT, CDR2 YYREEE (reference sequence). CDR3 length: 18 amino acids. Germline trimming cut 4 bases from V and 2 bases from J; bases unmatched to any gene: 14. The CDR3 is CASSPGSQLAGVTDTQYF. In DNA, the CDR3 is TGTGCCAGCAGCCCCGGATCTCAACTAGCGGGTGTCACAGATACGCAGTATTTT.

The chain joins TRBV6-5 to TRBJ2-1; D call uncertain. The V end lost 0 bases, the J end lost 9 bases, and 9 bases lay between the germline ends. CDR3 length: 13 amino acids. The germline CDR1 and CDR2 sequences are MNHEY and SVGAGI. CDR3 sequence reads: CASSYSEVGEQFF. In DNA form, the CDR3 reads TGTGCCAGCAGTTACTCAGAGGTCGGTGAGCAGTTCTTC.

The chain recombines TRBV25-1 with TRBJ1-4, with 9 bases matching TRBD1. The CDR3 has 15 amino acids. V was clipped by 1 base and J by 4 bases; unmatched bases: 1. Germline V CDR1 and CDR2: MGHDK, SYGVNS. In DNA, the CDR3 is TGTGCCAGCAGTGAATCGACAGGGGGTAATGAAAAACTGTTTTTT. Protein sequence: CASSESTGGNEKLFF.

This clone was picked up a small number of times. This chain connects TRBV11-2 to TRBJ2-7, with TRBD1 matching 7 bases. CDR1 and CDR2 from the germline V gene are SGHAT and FQNNGV. The CDR3 is 15 residues long. The trim removed 5 bases at V and 3 bases at J, leaving 10 bases unmatched. The CDR3 spells CASSATSRDSYEQYF. In nucleotides, the CDR3 is TGTGCCAGCAGCGCTACCTCCCGGGACAGCTACGAGCAGTACTTC.

V is TRBV3-1 (or the pseudogene TRBV3-2) and J is TRBJ2-3, with D possibly matching TRBD1 (5 bases). Germline lookup yields CDR1 LGHDT and CDR2 YNNKEL (reference sequence). Trimming took 0 bases from V and 11 from J, leaving 15 bases between them. CDR3 size: 14 residues. The CDR3, as DNA: TGTGCCAGCAGCCAAGATAGGTCGGTAAGGGGGCAGTATTTT. It specifies CASSQDRSVRGQYF.